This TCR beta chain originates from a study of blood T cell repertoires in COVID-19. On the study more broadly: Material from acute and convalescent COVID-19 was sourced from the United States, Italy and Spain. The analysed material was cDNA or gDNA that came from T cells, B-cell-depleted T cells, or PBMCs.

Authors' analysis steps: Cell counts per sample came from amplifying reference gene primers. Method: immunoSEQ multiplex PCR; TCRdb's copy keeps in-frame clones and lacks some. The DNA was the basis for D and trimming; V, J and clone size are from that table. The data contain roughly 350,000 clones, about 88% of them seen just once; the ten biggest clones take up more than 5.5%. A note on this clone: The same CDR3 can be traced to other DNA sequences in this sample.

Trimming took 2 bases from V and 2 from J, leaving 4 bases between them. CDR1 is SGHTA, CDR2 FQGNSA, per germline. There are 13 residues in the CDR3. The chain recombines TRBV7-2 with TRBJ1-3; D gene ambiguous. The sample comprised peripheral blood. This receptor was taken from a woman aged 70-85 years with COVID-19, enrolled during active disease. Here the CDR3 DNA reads TGTGCCAGCAGCTTAAATACTGGAAACACCATATATTTT. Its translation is CASSLNTGNTIYF.